This T cell receptor (beta chain) was profiled in a study of neurological immune-mediated disorders. Study in general: Of the roughly 35 patients with multiple sclerosis, some 30 had relapsing-remitting MS, whereas the remaining 3 had secondary progressive MS.

This clonotype was seen many times. Its antigen is still unknown. Whole-study results and caveats: Association with the multiple sclerosis repertoire cluster was not found for any clinical or MRI feature. The expanded clones of different subjects shared no CDR3 amino acid sequences (suggesting private repertoires in all groups).

The cDNA was produced through 5'RACE with 10-nucleotide random UMIs. TCRdb passed the 5' RACE reads through MiXCR, listing each CDR3 protein once. The sample has approximately 50,000 distinct CDR3 sequences, about 4.1% seen once. Sequencing was carried out using PBMCs. The TCR comes from a man between 60 and 75 years old with multiple sclerosis.

The CDR3: CASSPQERGYEQYF. The DNA for the CDR3 is TGCGCCAGCAGCCCCCAGGAACGAGGCTACGAGCAGTACTTC. V usage is TRBV5-1 and J usage is TRBJ2-7; D unresolved. V lost 4 bases and J 3 bases, leaving 14 bases between the germline ends. The V gene's germline CDR1 is SGHRS and CDR2 YFSETQ. The CDR3 runs to 14 residues.